This T cell receptor (beta chain) stems from a study of low-dose radiotherapy and immunotherapy resistance in tumors. Looking at the study overall: Intravenous administration to patients comprised nivolumab at 240 mg every two weeks and ipilimumab at 1 mg/kg every six weeks. With cycle 1 day 1 as the start, patients took oral aspirin 300 mg daily for four cycles.

Described time point: after trial treatment. The treatment denotes: LDRT plus nivolumab, ipilimumab, low-dose cyclophosphamide and aspirin (RACIN trial). Both TCRalpha and TCRbeta chains were reverse transcribed with V-gene-specific primers. TCR amplification used around 20 PCR cycles, a constant-region primer and a V-primer adapter. Each CDR3 protein gets one entry after TCRdb re-called the reads with MiXCR. The table has some 40,000 distinct CDR3 sequences, 20% to 25% seen once; the top ten hold 8% to 10%. The CDR3 extends over 15 amino acids. Per germline, CDR1 KGHSH and CDR2 LQKENI. V dropped 9 bases and J dropped 4; count of bases not matched to a gene: 8.

The TCR originated in a female donor with ovarian cancer. The material sequenced was PBMCs, taken after low-dose radiotherapy plus immunotherapy. The chain is built from TRBV18 and TRBJ2-2; 10 nucleotides agree with TRBD1. CDR3: CASSMGTGVTGELFF. CDR3 DNA: TGTGCCAGTAGTATGGGGACAGGGGTCACCGGGGAGCTGTTTTTT. Complete variable domain (other parts from reference TRBV18 and TRBJ2-2): NAGVMQNPRHLVRRRGQEARLRCSPMKGHSHVYWYRQLPEEGLKFMVYLQKENIIDESGMPKERFSAEFPKEGPSILRIQQVVRGDSAAYFCASSMGTGVTGELFFGEGSRLTVL.